A selection of T cell receptor beta chains follows, all from one sample in a study of T cells in Graves' hyperthyroidism and ophthalmopathy. TCRdb re-called the multiplex PCR reads through MiXCR, storing one row per CDR3 protein. The table shows some 500,000 distinct CDR3 sequences, with roughly a quarter occurring only once. Sequenced input: blood. All receptors come from a woman aged 30 to 39 with Graves' ophthalmopathy. Each CDR3 is given with its conserved first and last residue. D genes are given only for firm matches. The size of a clone is reported for some rows only, either as once, few or many, or as a class for expanded clones.

J gene | clone size | V gene | D gene | CDR3 protein | CDR3 DNA
TRBJ1-1 | NA | TRBV12-3/TRBV12-4 | TRBD1 | CASSLVRQGLLMNTEAFF | TGTGCCAGCAGTTTAGTCCGACAGGGACTCCTCATGAACACTGAAGCTTTCTTC
TRBJ1-1 | NA | TRBV7-8 | TRBD1 | CASSFRTGKNTEAFF | TGTGCCAGCAGTTTCCGGACAGGCAAGAACACTGAAGCTTTCTTT
TRBJ1-1 | many | TRBV6-1 | NA | CATQAYVGEAFF | TGTGCCACCCAGGCCTATGTTGGTGAAGCTTTCTTT
TRBJ1-1 | many | TRBV30 | NA | CAWSVVTEAFF | TGTGCCTGGAGTGTAGTGACTGAAGCTTTCTTT
TRBJ2-7 | many | TRBV5-1 | NA | CASSTGTDLRASYEQYF | TGCGCCAGCAGCACCGGGACGGACCTTAGGGCCTCCTACGAGCAGTACTTC
TRBJ1-5 | NA | TRBV2 | NA | CASSHDRNQPQHF | TGTGCCAGCAGCCACGACAGGAATCAGCCCCAGCATTTT
TRBJ2-7 | many | TRBV6-1 | NA | CATLSTTTYEQYF | TGTGCCACGCTCTCGACTACTACCTACGAGCAGTACTTC
TRBJ1-1 | NA | TRBV2 | NA | CASSAAGRTEAFF | TGTGCCAGCAGTGCGGCAGGGCGGACTGAAGCTTTCTTT
TRBJ1-1 | few | TRBV19 | NA | CASSIVPRRDAFF | TGTGCCAGTAGTATAGTCCCCCGGCGGGATGCTTTCTTT
TRBJ1-2 | NA | TRBV20-1 | NA | CSAIRAGNYGYTF | TGCAGTGCTATAAGAGCCGGAAACTATGGCTACACCTTC
TRBJ1-2 | many | TRBV6-5 | NA | CASSYSRGRGYGYTF | TGTGCCAGCAGTTACTCGAGGGGGAGGGGGTATGGCTACACCTTC
TRBJ1-1 | few | TRBV12-3/TRBV12-4 | NA | CASSLATGRAFF | TGTGCCAGCAGTTTAGCGACGGGGAGGGCTTTCTTT
TRBJ1-1 | NA | TRBV6-2/TRBV6-3 | NA | CASIGTDTEAFF | TGTGCCAGCATTGGTACGGACACTGAAGCTTTCTTT
TRBJ1-2 | many | TRBV24-1 | NA | CATSDRTYSGYTF | TGTGCCACCAGTGACCGCACCTATTCTGGCTACACCTTC
TRBJ1-2 | many | TRBV12-3/TRBV12-4 | NA | CASSRGRSPNYGYTF | TGTGCCAGCAGCCGGGGACGGAGTCCTAACTATGGCTACACCTTC
TRBJ1-2 | NA | TRBV6-5 | NA | CASSYTASNYGYTF | TGTGCCAGCAGTTACACGGCTTCTAACTATGGCTACACCTTC
TRBJ2-5 | many | TRBV12-3/TRBV12-4 | NA | CASSRPGSGETQYF | TGTGCCAGCAGTCGCCCAGGGAGTGGGGAGACCCAGTACTTC
TRBJ2-2 | few | TRBV6-2/TRBV6-3 | TRBD2 | CASRRTSGRTGELFF | TGTGCCAGCAGGCGCACTAGCGGGAGGACCGGGGAGCTGTTTTTT
TRBJ2-7 | NA | TRBV20-1 | NA | CSAAEFYEQYF | TGCAGTGCGGCCGAATTCTACGAGCAGTACTTC
TRBJ1-2 | few | TRBV18 | NA | CASSPVGGARGYTF | TGTGCCAGCTCACCGGTTGGTGGGGCGCGGGGCTACACCTTC
TRBJ2-7 | NA | TRBV11-2 | NA | CASSLVSRSGEQYF | TGTGCCAGCAGCTTAGTATCCAGGTCGGGCGAGCAGTACTTC
TRBJ1-2 | many | TRBV25-1 | NA | CASRTSQGHPNYGYTF | TGTGCCAGCAGGACATCCCAGGGACATCCTAACTATGGCTACACCTTC
TRBJ2-2 | NA | TRBV6-2/TRBV6-3 | NA | CASSYGWYNTGELFF | TGTGCCAGCAGTTACGGGTGGTATAACACCGGGGAGCTGTTTTTT
TRBJ2-7 | many | TRBV6-5 | NA | CASSYSMPDYEQYF | TGTGCCAGCAGTTACTCGATGCCCGACTACGAGCAGTACTTC
TRBJ1-5 | many | TRBV19 | NA | CASSMPGGNQPQHF | TGTGCCAGTAGTATGCCGGGGGGCAATCAGCCCCAGCATTTT
TRBJ1-2 | many | TRBV28 | TRBD1 | CASSQIQGEGFGYTF | TGTGCCAGCAGTCAAATACAGGGGGAAGGGTTCGGCTACACCTTC
TRBJ2-7 | many | TRBV27 | TRBD2 | CASSFSGGGEQYF | TGTGCCAGCAGTTTTAGCGGGGGGGGCGAGCAGTACTTC
TRBJ1-2 | many | TRBV12-3/TRBV12-4 | TRBD1 | CASSPSDRVGYGYTF | TGTGCCAGCAGCCCATCGGACAGGGTAGGGTATGGCTACACCTTC
TRBJ1-1 | NA | TRBV5-1 | TRBD1 | CASKNGQEFTEAFF | TGCGCCAGCAAGAATGGACAGGAGTTCACTGAAGCTTTCTTT
TRBJ1-1 | NA | TRBV7-9 | NA | CASSLDAGAETEAFF | TGTGCCAGCAGCTTAGATGCGGGGGCGGAAACTGAAGCTTTCTTT
TRBJ1-1 | NA | TRBV12-3/TRBV12-4 | NA | CASSSSYRDYTEAFF | TGTGCCAGCAGTTCTTCTTACAGGGACTACACTGAAGCTTTCTTT
TRBJ1-2 | many | TRBV24-1 | NA | CATFRAGYGYTF | TGTGCCACCTTTCGAGCGGGGTATGGCTACACCTTC
TRBJ1-5 | few | TRBV6-2/TRBV6-3 | TRBD1 | CASSYSRTGDYQPQHF | TGTGCCAGCAGTTACTCGAGGACAGGGGATTATCAGCCCCAGCATTTT
TRBJ2-7 | many | TRBV27 | TRBD1 | CASSGGTGGYEQYF | TGTGCCAGCAGTGGCGGGACAGGGGGGTATGAGCAGTACTTC
TRBJ1-5 | once | TRBV4-1 | NA | CASSQEGMSNQPQHF | TGCGCCAGCAGCCAAGAAGGGATGAGCAATCAGCCCCAGCATTTT
TRBJ1-5 | few | TRBV4-1 | NA | CASSQDHLKQPQHF | TGCGCCAGCAGCCAAGATCATTTGAAACAGCCCCAGCATTTT
TRBJ2-2 | NA | TRBV15 | NA | CATGSWAGDTGELFF | TGTGCCACCGGTAGTTGGGCAGGGGATACCGGGGAGCTGTTTTTT
TRBJ1-6 | NA | TRBV18 | NA | CASSSEGPGSPLHF | TGTGCCAGCTCATCCGAAGGACCCGGCTCACCCCTCCACTTT
TRBJ1-1 | many | TRBV12-3/TRBV12-4 | NA | CASSFGLATEAFF | TGTGCCAGCAGTTTTGGGCTGGCAACTGAAGCTTTCTTT
TRBJ2-5 | NA | TRBV20-1 | NA | CSAGGIAETQYF | TGCAGTGCTGGGGGAATAGCAGAGACCCAGTACTTC
TRBJ2-5 | many | TRBV15 | NA | CATSGGPGETQYF | TGTGCCACCAGCGGGGGACCGGGGGAGACCCAGTACTTC
TRBJ1-2 | many | TRBV14 | NA | CASSQRTVVGYTF | TGTGCCAGCAGCCAGCGGACAGTGGTCGGCTACACCTTC
TRBJ1-5 | many | TRBV10-3 | NA | CAISGGPIRGNQPQHF | TGTGCCATCAGTGGGGGGCCAATCAGGGGCAATCAGCCCCAGCATTTT
TRBJ2-7 | many | TRBV19 | NA | CASSRLGAYEQYF | TGTGCCAGTAGTAGACTCGGGGCCTACGAGCAGTACTTC
TRBJ1-2 | many | TRBV20-1 | NA | CSAVRDGNYGYTF | TGCAGTGCTGTCCGGGACGGAAACTATGGCTACACCTTC
TRBJ2-7 | many | TRBV19 | TRBD2 | CASSTPGLNYEQYF | TGTGCCAGTAGTACTCCGGGACTAAACTACGAGCAGTACTTC
TRBJ2-7 | many | TRBV20-1 | NA | CSAPTAFGVQAYEQYF | TGCAGTGCTCCGACAGCGTTTGGGGTCCAAGCCTACGAGCAGTACTTC
TRBJ1-1 | NA | TRBV28 | NA | CASSLSPTEWTEAFF | TGTGCCAGCAGTTTATCACCGACTGAGTGGACTGAAGCTTTCTTT
TRBJ2-7 | many | TRBV27 | NA | CASSERGTYYEQYF | TGTGCCAGCAGTGAGCGTGGGACCTACTACGAGCAGTACTTC
TRBJ2-7 | many | TRBV11-2 | NA | CASSLSGGPLEQYF | TGTGCCAGCAGCTTAAGTGGAGGACCCTTGGAGCAGTACTTC
TRBJ2-2 | once | TRBV6-2/TRBV6-3 | TRBD2 | CASTPGRDTGELFF | TGTGCCAGCACCCCCGGGAGGGACACCGGGGAGCTGTTTTTT
TRBJ1-2 | NA | TRBV4-3 | TRBD1 | CASSQSTGGRAYGYTF | TGCGCCAGCAGCCAAAGCACAGGGGGGCGGGCCTATGGCTACACCTTC
TRBJ1-1 | NA | TRBV2 | NA | CASNPGPMNTEAFF | TGTGCCAGTAACCCGGGCCCCATGAACACTGAAGCTTTCTTT
TRBJ2-5 | many | TRBV4-2 | NA | CASSQDLTGAEETQYF | TGTGCCAGCAGCCAAGATTTAACGGGGGCGGAAGAGACCCAGTACTTC
TRBJ2-6 | few | TRBV6-1 | NA | CASSSRSSGANVLTF | TGTGCCAGCAGCTCCCGGAGCTCTGGGGCCAACGTCCTGACTTTC
TRBJ2-7 | many | TRBV6-1 | NA | CASSEVPYEQYF | TGTGCCAGCAGTGAAGTGCCGTACGAGCAGTACTTC